This T cell receptor (beta chain) comes out of a study of cytomegalovirus exposure and HLA in healthy donors. This clone was counted once. This CDR3 has 13 amino acids. Sequencing used immunoSEQ multiplex PCR; TCRdb keeps in-frame clones, though not all of them. Of 150,000 or so clones detected, 85% to 90% appear once; the ten largest clones hold around 6%. The receptor's source is a woman in her 30s in good health and CMV-seropositive. V usage is TRBV21-1 and J usage is TRBJ1-2. TRBV21-1 is classified as a pseudogene. Specimen: PBMCs. CDR3 in amino acids: CASSPFASCGYTF. CDR3 coding DNA: TGTGCCAGCAGCCCTTTTGCGTCTTGCGGCTACACCTTC.